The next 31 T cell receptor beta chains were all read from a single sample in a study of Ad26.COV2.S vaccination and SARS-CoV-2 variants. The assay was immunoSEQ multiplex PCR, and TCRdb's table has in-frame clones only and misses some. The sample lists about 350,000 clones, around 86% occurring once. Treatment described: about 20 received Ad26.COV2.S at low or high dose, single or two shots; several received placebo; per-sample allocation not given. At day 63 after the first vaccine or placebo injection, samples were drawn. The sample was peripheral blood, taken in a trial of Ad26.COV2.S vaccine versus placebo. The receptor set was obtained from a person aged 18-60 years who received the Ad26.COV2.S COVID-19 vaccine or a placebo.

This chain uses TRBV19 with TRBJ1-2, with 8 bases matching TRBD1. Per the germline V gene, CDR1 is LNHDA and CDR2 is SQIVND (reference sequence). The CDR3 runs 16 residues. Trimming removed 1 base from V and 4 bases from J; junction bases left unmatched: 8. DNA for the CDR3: TGTGCCAGTAGTATAGGTCAGGGGGCATACGGCTATGGCTACACCTTC. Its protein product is CASSIGQGAYGYGYTF.

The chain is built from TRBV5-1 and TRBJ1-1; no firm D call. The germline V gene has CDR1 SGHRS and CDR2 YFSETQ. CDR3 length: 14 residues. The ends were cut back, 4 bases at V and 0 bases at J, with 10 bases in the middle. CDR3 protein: CASSPGSLNTEAFF. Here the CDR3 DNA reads TGCGCCAGCAGCCCGGGGTCATTGAACACTGAAGCTTTCTTT.

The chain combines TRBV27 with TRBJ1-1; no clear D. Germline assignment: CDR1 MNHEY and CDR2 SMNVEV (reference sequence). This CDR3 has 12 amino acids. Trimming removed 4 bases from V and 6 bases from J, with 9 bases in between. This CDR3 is CASSSHTAEAFF. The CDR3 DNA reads TGTGCCAGCAGTTCACATACAGCTGAAGCTTTCTTT.

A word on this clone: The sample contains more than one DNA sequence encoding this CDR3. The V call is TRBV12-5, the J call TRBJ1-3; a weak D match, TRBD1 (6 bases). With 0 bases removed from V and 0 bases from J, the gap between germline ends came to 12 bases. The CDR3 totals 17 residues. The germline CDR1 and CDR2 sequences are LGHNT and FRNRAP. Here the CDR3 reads CASGLVRDTNSGNTIYF. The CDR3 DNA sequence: TGTGCTAGTGGTTTGGTCCGGGACACCAACTCTGGAAACACCATATATTTT.

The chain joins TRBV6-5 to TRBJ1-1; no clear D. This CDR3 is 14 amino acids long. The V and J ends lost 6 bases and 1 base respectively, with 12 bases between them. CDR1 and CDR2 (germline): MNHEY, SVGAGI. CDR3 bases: TGTGCCAGCAGCTACAAGGGCGAGAACACTGAAGCTTTCTTT. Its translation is CASSYKGENTEAFF.

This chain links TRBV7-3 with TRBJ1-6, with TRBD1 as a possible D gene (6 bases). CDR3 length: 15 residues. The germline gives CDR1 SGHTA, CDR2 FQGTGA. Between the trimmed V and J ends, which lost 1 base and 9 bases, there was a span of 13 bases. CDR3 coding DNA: TGTGCCAGCAGCTTAAACGGGGCAGGGGTTTCACCCCTCCACTTT. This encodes CASSLNGAGVSPLHF.

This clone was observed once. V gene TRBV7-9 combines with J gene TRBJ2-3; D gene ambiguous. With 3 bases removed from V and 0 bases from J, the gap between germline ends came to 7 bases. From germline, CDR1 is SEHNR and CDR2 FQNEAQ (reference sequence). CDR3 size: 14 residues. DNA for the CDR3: TGTGCCAGCAGCTTCACGTGGAGCACAGATACGCAGTATTTT. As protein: CASSFTWSTDTQYF.

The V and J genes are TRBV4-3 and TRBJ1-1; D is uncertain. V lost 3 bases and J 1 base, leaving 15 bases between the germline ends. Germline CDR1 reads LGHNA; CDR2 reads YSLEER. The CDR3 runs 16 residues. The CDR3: CASSHDLTSGNTEAFF. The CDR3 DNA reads TGCGCCAGCAGCCACGACCTCACCTCCGGGAACACTGAAGCTTTCTTT.

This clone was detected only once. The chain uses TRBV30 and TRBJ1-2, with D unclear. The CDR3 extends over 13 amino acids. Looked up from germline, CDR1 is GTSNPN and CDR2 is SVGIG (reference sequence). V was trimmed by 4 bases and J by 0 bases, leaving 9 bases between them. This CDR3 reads CAWKRAANYGYTF. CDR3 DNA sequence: TGTGCCTGGAAGAGAGCAGCTAACTATGGCTACACCTTC.

The CDR3 region is CASSWDRANQPQHF. CDR3 coding DNA: TGTGCCAGCAGCTGGGACAGGGCAAATCAGCCCCAGCATTTT. This chain uses TRBV2 with TRBJ1-5, with 9 bases matching TRBD1. V trimming: 6 bases; J trimming: 4 bases; junction bases outside the gene matches: 4. CDR1 and CDR2 from the germline V gene are SNHLY and FYNNEI. CDR3 length equals 14 residues.

CDR3 sequence: CASSPTLDRYYEQYF. In DNA, the CDR3 is TGTGCCAGCAGTCCCACATTGGACAGATACTACGAGCAGTACTTC. The chain joins TRBV27 to TRBJ2-7, with a possible D match to TRBD1 (6 bases). Germline V lookup: CDR1 MNHEY, CDR2 SMNVEV (reference sequence). The ends were cut back, 5 bases at V and 3 bases at J, with 17 bases in the middle. This CDR3 comprises 15 residues.

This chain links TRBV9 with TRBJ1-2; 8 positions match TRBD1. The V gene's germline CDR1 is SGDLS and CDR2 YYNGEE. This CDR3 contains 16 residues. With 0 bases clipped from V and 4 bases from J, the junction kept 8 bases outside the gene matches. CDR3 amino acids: CASSVVGTGEIYGYTF. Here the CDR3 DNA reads TGTGCCAGCAGCGTAGTGGGGACAGGCGAGATCTATGGCTACACCTTC.

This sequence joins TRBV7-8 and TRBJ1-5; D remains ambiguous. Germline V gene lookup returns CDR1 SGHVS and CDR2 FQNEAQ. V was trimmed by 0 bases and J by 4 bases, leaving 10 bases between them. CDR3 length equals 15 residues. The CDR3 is CASSLASVRNQPQHF. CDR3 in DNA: TGTGCCAGCAGCTTAGCCTCTGTGAGAAATCAGCCCCAGCATTTT.

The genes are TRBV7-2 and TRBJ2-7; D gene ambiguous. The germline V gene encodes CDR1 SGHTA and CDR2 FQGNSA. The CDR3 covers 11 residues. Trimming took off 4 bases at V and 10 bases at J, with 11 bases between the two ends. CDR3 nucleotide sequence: TGTGCCAGCAGCTCACAGACAATACAGTACTTC. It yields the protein CASSSQTIQYF.

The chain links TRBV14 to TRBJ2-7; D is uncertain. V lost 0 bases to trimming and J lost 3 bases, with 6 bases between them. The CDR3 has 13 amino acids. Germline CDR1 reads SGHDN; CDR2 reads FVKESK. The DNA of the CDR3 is TGTGCCAGCAGCCAAGATCTGGGCTACGAGCAGTACTTC. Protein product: CASSQDLGYEQYF.

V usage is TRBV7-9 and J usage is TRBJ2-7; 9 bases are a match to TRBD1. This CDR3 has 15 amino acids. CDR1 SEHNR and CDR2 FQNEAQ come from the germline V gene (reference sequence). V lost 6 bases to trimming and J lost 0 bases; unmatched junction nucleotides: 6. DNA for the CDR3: TGTGCCAGCAGACCCGGGACAGGGAGCTCCTACGAGCAGTACTTC. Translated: CASRPGTGSSYEQYF.

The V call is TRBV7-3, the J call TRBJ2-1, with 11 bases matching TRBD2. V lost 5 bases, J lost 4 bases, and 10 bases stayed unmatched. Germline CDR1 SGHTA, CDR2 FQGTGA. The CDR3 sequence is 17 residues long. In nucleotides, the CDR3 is TGTGCCAGCAGCCCTAACGACCGACTAGCGGGGTACAATGAGCAGTTCTTC. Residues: CASSPNDRLAGYNEQFF. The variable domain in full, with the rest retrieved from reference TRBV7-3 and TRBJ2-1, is GAGVSQTPSNKVTEKGKYVELRCDPISGHTALYWYRQSLGQGPEFLIYFQGTGAADDSGLPNDRFFAVRPEGSVSTLKIQRTERGDSAVYLCASSPNDRLAGYNEQFFGPGTRLTVL.

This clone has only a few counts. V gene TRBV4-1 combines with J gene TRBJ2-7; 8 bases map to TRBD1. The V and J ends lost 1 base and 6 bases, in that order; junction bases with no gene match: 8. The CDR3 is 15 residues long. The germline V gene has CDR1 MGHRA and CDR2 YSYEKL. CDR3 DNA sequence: TGCGCCAGCAGCCAAGTTTTCGACAGGGGAAGCGAGCAGTACTTC. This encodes CASSQVFDRGSEQYF.

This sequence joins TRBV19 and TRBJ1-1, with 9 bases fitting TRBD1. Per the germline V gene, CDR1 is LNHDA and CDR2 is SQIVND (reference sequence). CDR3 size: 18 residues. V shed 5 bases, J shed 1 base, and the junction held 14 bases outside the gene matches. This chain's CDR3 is CASSPHLRQGGQNTEAFF. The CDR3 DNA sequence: TGTGCCAGTAGTCCCCACCTAAGACAGGGGGGACAGAACACTGAAGCTTTCTTT.

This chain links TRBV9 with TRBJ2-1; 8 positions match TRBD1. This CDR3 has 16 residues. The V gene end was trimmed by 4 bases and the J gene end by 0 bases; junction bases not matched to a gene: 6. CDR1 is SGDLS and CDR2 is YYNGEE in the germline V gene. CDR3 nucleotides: TGTGCCAGCAGCCCACGACAGGGGCTCTCCTACAATGAGCAGTTCTTC. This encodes CASSPRQGLSYNEQFF.

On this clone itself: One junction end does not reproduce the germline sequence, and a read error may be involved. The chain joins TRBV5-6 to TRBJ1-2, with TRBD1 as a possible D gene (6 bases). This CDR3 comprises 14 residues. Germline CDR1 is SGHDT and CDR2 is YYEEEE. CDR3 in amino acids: CASRLGGPNYGYTF. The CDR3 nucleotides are TGTGCCAGCAGGTTGGGGGGGCCTAACTATGGCTACACCTTC. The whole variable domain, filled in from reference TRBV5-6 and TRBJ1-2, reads DAGVTQSPTHLIKTRGQQVTLRCSPKSGHDTVSWYQQALGQGPQFIFQYYEEEERQRGNFPDRFSGHQFPNYSSELNVNALLLGDSALYLCASRLGGPNYGYTFGSGTRLTVV.

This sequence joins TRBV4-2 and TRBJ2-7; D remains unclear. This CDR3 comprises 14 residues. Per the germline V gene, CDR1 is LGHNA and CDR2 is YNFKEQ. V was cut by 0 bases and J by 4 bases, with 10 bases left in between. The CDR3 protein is CASSQDGWRYEQYF. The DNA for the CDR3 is TGTGCCAGCAGCCAAGATGGGTGGAGATACGAGCAGTACTTC.

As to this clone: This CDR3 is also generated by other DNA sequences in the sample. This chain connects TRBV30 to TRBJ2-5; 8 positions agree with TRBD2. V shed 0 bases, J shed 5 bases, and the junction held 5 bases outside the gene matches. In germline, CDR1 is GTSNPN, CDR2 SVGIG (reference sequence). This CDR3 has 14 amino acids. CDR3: CAWSVGGGRETQYF. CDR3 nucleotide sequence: TGTGCCTGGAGTGTCGGGGGGGGGAGGGAGACCCAGTACTTC.

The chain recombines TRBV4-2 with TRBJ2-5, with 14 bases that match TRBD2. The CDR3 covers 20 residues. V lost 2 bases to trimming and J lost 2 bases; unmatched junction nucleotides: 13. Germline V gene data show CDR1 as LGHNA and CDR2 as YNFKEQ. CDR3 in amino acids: CASSQLTRTSGGHPQETQYF. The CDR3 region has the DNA TGTGCCAGCAGCCAACTTACTCGGACTAGCGGGGGGCACCCACAAGAGACCCAGTACTTC.

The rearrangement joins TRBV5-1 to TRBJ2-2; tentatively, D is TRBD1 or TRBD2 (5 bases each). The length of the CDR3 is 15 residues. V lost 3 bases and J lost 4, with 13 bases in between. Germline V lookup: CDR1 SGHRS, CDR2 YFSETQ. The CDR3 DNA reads TGCGCCAGCAGCTCCACCGGGACCACCACCGGGGAGCTGTTTTTT. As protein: CASSSTGTTTGELFF.

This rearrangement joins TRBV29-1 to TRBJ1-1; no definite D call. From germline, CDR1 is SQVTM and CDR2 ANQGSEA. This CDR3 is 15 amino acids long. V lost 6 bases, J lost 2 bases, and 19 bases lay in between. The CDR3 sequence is CSVEALEGFNTEAFF. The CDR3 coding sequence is TGCAGCGTCGAGGCGTTGGAGGGTTTTAACACTGAAGCTTTCTTT.

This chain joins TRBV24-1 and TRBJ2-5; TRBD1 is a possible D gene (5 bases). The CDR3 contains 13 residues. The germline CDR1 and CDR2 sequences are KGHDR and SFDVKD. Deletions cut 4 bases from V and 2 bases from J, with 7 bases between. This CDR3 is CATSEGAQETQYF. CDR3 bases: TGTGCCACCAGTGAAGGGGCGCAAGAGACCCAGTACTTC.

In DNA form, the CDR3 reads TGTGCCAGCAGCCAAGAAGGGGATAATTCACCCCTCCACTTT. This sequence encodes CASSQEGDNSPLHF. The chain uses TRBV4-2 and TRBJ1-6; a weak D match, TRBD1 (5 bases). V shed 0 bases and J shed 5 bases, with 5 bases lying between them. Germline values: CDR1 LGHNA, CDR2 YNFKEQ. The CDR3 spans 14 residues.

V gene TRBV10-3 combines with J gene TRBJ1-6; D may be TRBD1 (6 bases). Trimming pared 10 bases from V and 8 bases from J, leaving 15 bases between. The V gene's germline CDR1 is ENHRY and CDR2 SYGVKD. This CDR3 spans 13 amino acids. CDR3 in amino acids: CATRGGLDSPLHF. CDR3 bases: TGTGCCACACGAGGGGGTTTGGATTCACCCCTCCACTTT.

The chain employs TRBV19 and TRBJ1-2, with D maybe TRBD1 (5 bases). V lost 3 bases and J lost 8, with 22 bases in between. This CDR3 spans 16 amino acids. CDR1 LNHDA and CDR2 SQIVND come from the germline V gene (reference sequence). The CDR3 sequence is CASSIRIGHGVGGYTF. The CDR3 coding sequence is TGTGCCAGTAGTATTAGAATTGGACACGGCGTCGGGGGCTACACCTTC.

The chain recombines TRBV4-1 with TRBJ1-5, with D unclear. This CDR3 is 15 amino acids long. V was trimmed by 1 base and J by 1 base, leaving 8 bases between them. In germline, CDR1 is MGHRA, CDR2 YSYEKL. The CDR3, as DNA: TGCGCCAGCAGCCAAGCCTCACTGAGCAATCAGCCCCAGCATTTT. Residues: CASSQASLSNQPQHF.